The 20 T cell receptor beta chains presented below share a single source sample, sequenced in a study of T cells after yellow fever vaccination (dated by TCRdb to about 2019). To prepare the library, 5' RACE was applied. These reads were obtained on an Illumina NovaSeq 6000. TCRdb reprocessing: public reads trimmed at Q25 with fastp, clones called with MiXCR, in-frame beta chains kept. One record per CDR3 amino acid sequence lists the most common genes and DNA. This sample has 150,000 to 200,000 distinct CDR3 sequences in its table, and approximately 11% of those were observed once. The ten largest clones represent roughly a third of the sample. The treatment or condition label, as the study defines it: live attenuated yellow fever vaccine strain. The sequencing used CD8+ T cells sorted from PBMCs, collected 15 days after the yellow fever booster vaccination. The receptors were gathered from a man in his late teens or twenties who received the YFV17D yellow fever vaccine.

This clonotype was seen a few times. The rearrangement links TRBV5-1 to TRBJ2-1; unclear D gene. Trimming pared 6 bases from V and 1 base from J, leaving 17 bases between. The length of the CDR3 is 16 residues. CDR1 is SGHRS, CDR2 YFSETQ, per germline. In DNA, the CDR3 is TGCGCCAGCACAGCCCCAATGTCCGGATCCTACAATGAGCAGTTCTTC. It specifies CASTAPMSGSYNEQFF.

There are a few counts of this clonotype. The V call is TRBV12-3 or TRBV12-4, the J call TRBJ2-2, with D possibly being TRBD1 (6 bases). This CDR3 region has 13 residues. With 7 bases removed from V and 6 bases from J, the gap between germline ends came to 12 bases. CDR3 nucleotides: TGTGCCAGCACCGTAAGGGGGTCCGGGGAGCTGTTTTTT. Translation gives CASTVRGSGELFF.

V and J are TRBV27 and TRBJ2-5, with 7 positions matching TRBD2. The junction had 12 bases not matched to a gene; V was cut back by 2 bases and J by 6 bases. CDR3 length: 16 amino acids. Germline CDR1 and CDR2: MNHEY and SMNVEV (reference sequence). The CDR3: CASSLSPGLTSQTQYF. CDR3 DNA: TGTGCCAGCAGTTTAAGCCCGGGACTAACCTCACAGACCCAGTACTTC.

This clonotype was seen many times. The CDR3 spells CASSYGPGDEQFF. The CDR3 coding sequence is TGCGCCAGCAGTTATGGCCCAGGGGATGAGCAGTTCTTC. This chain uses TRBV5-1 with TRBJ2-1; D may be TRBD1 (6 bases). V was pared by 5 bases and J by 8 bases, with 14 bases between. The V gene's germline CDR1 is SGHRS and CDR2 YFSETQ. CDR3 length: 13 amino acids.

A few counts support this clonotype. This chain uses TRBV7-9 with TRBJ2-5; D call uncertain. With 4 bases removed from V and 5 bases from J, the gap between germline ends came to 11 bases. Per the germline V gene, CDR1 is SEHNR and CDR2 is FQNEAQ (reference sequence). The CDR3 length is 13 residues. The CDR3 nucleotides are TGTGCCAGCAGCTCAGAGGTTAGGGAGACCCAGTACTTC. It translates to CASSSEVRETQYF.

There are a few counts of this clonotype. The chain recombines TRBV27 with TRBJ1-3; D possibly corresponds to TRBD1 (6 bases). Germline V gene lookup returns CDR1 MNHEY and CDR2 SMNVEV (reference sequence). The CDR3 covers 16 residues. V dropped 5 bases and J dropped 0 bases, with 14 bases sitting between them. The CDR3 loop is CASSVGQGFSGNTIYF. As DNA, the CDR3 is TGTGCCAGCAGTGTTGGTCAGGGGTTCTCTGGAAACACCATATATTTT.

The V and J genes are TRBV19 and TRBJ2-3, with D tentatively TRBD2 (7 bases). The CDR3 runs 18 residues. Germline V CDR1 and CDR2: LNHDA, SQIVND (reference sequence). V lost 0 bases to trimming and J lost 2 bases, with 18 bases between them. Here the CDR3 reads CASSIDAEGGGPTDTQYF. CDR3 sequence (DNA): TGTGCCAGTAGTATAGACGCCGAGGGCGGGGGCCCCACAGATACGCAGTATTTT.

This CDR3 reads CASSRLGRLAGYNEQFF. CDR3 bases: TGCGCCAGCAGCCGGTTGGGGAGACTAGCGGGTTACAATGAGCAGTTCTTC. The genes are TRBV4-3 and TRBJ2-1; the match to TRBD2 covers 10 bases. The V segment lost 4 bases and the J segment 4 bases; nucleotides outside the gene matches: 10. The germline gives CDR1 LGHNA, CDR2 YSLEER. The CDR3 runs 17 residues.

This clonotype was found a few times. V usage is TRBV10-3 and J usage is TRBJ2-3; 10 nucleotides line up with TRBD1. The CDR3 is 16 residues long. The trim removed 3 bases at V and 2 bases at J, leaving 5 bases unmatched. Germline V CDR1 and CDR2: ENHRY, SYGVKD. In DNA, the CDR3 is TGTGCCATCAGTGACCGGGACAGGGGAACCACAGATACGCAGTATTTT. It translates to CAISDRDRGTTDTQYF.

This clonotype was counted ten times or more. This chain uses TRBV4-1 with TRBJ2-2, with D unresolved. Germline loops: CDR1 MGHRA, CDR2 YSYEKL. The CDR3 has 11 residues. The ends were cut back, 6 bases at V and 2 bases at J, with 1 base in the middle. This CDR3 is CASRNTGELFF. The CDR3 region has the DNA TGCGCCAGCAGAAACACCGGGGAGCTGTTTTTT.

The chain recombines TRBV28 with TRBJ2-3, with D tentatively TRBD1 (6 bases). Germline lookup yields CDR1 MDHEN and CDR2 SYDVKM. The length of the CDR3 is 15 residues. V dropped 6 bases and J dropped 2 bases, with 15 bases sitting between them. CDR3 sequence reads: CASSDGQKLTDTQYF. The CDR3 DNA sequence: TGTGCCAGCAGCGACGGACAGAAGCTCACAGATACGCAGTATTTT.

Only a few counts were recorded for this clonotype. The V gene is TRBV6-2 or TRBV6-3, the J gene TRBJ1-1; a weak D match, TRBD1 (6 bases). The CDR3 consists of 14 residues. CDR1 MNHEY and CDR2 SVGEGT come from the germline V gene. Trimming took 2 bases from V and 5 from J, leaving 12 bases between them. The CDR3 DNA reads TGTGCCAGCAGTTACCTAGGGGGGAGTACTGAAGCTTTCTTT. It codes for CASSYLGGSTEAFF.

This clonotype was counted only a few times. The genes are TRBV29-1 and TRBJ2-2; D may be TRBD2 (5 bases). CDR1 and CDR2 from the germline V gene are SQVTM and ANQGSEA. V lost 3 bases and J lost 6, with 11 bases in between. The CDR3 consists of 13 residues. The CDR3 DNA reads as TGCAGCGTTGAGACGGGGAAGGCCGGGGAGCTGTTTTTT. This encodes CSVETGKAGELFF.

V and J are TRBV7-8 and TRBJ2-7; D is uncertain. The CDR3 runs 15 residues. Trimming took 3 bases from V and 1 from J, leaving 13 bases between them. Germline values: CDR1 SGHVS, CDR2 FQNEAQ. The CDR3 region is CASSFSRRPSYEQYF. The DNA for the CDR3 is TGTGCCAGCAGCTTTTCCCGAAGGCCTTCCTACGAGCAGTACTTC.

There are a few counts of this clonotype. The genes are TRBV7-9 and TRBJ1-6; possibly TRBD1 for D (5 bases). CDR1 is SEHNR and CDR2 is FQNEAQ in the germline V gene (reference sequence). The CDR3 runs to 15 residues. V was shortened by 2 bases and J by 8 bases, with 13 bases between the two germline ends. Here the CDR3 reads CASSLSVTAHSPLHF. CDR3 nucleotides: TGTGCCAGCAGCTTATCGGTGACAGCCCATTCACCCCTCCACTTT. The complete variable domain, with remaining parts taken from reference TRBV7-9 and TRBJ1-6, reads DTGVSQNPRHKITKRGQNVTFRCDPISEHNRLYWYRQTLGQGPEFLTYFQNEAQLEKSRLLSDRFSAERPKGSFSTLEIQRTEQGDSAMYLCASSLSVTAHSPLHFGNGTRLTVT.

Many counts were recorded for this clonotype. V is TRBV4-1 and J is TRBJ2-3; 11 bases line up with TRBD2. The V gene end was trimmed by 4 bases and the J gene end by 3 bases; junction bases not matched to a gene: 6. This CDR3 has 16 amino acids. Germline V gene lookup returns CDR1 MGHRA and CDR2 YSYEKL. CDR3 sequence reads: CASSLVAGGRTDTQYF. DNA for the CDR3: TGCGCCAGCAGCCTTGTAGCGGGGGGGCGGACAGATACGCAGTATTTT.

This clonotype was found a few times. The CDR3: CASSQGFGGRQETQYF. The CDR3 bases are TGCGCCAGCAGCCAAGGGTTCGGGGGGCGACAAGAGACCCAGTACTTC. The V gene is TRBV4-1, the J gene TRBJ2-5, with D maybe TRBD2 (7 bases). Germline CDR1 is MGHRA and CDR2 is YSYEKL. The CDR3 contains 16 residues. The germline V and J ends were trimmed by 1 base and 2 bases, with 14 bases remaining between them.

The chain combines TRBV6-5 with TRBJ2-2, with D uncertain. The ends were cut back, 0 bases at V and 5 bases at J, with 10 bases in the middle. Germline assignment: CDR1 MNHEY and CDR2 SVGAGI. CDR3 length: 15 residues. CDR3 in amino acids: CASSYSTSETGELFF. CDR3 bases: TGTGCCAGCAGTTACTCGACTTCGGAAACCGGGGAGCTGTTTTTT.

This clonotype has only a few counts. The chain couples TRBV6-5 to TRBJ1-2; D unresolved. The CDR3 contains 16 residues. V lost 0 bases, J lost 0 bases, and 11 bases lay in between. Germline V gene data show CDR1 as MNHEY and CDR2 as SVGAGI. The CDR3 DNA sequence: TGTGCCAGCAGTTACTCGGGAGAGATTACTAACTATGGCTACACCTTC. Its translation is CASSYSGEITNYGYTF.

Only a few counts were recorded for this clonotype. The J gene is TRBJ1-2, the V gene TRBV20-1; 7 bases fit TRBD1. The CDR3 runs 20 residues. J lost 4 bases, V lost 4 bases, and 27 bases had no gene match. The germline V gene encodes CDR1 DFQATT and CDR2 SNEGSKA (reference sequence). The CDR3 bases are TGCAGTGCTATGAACTCCCCGCCGACAGGGTTACTGTTGGCTGGCTATGGCTACACCTTC. It codes for CSAMNSPPTGLLLAGYGYTF.